The table lists the clone carrying this T cell receptor beta chain with many counts. The TCR beta CDR3 regions underwent amplification using RNA transcripts as the source. HTBI primers were the set used in a first-round RT-PCR of the TCR CDR3. TCRdb re-called the multiplex PCR reads through MiXCR, storing one row per CDR3 protein. The table has more than 500,000 distinct CDR3 sequences, about 15% seen once; the top ten hold 25% to 35%. The data derive from a study of T cells in Graves' hyperthyroidism and ophthalmopathy. The specimen sequenced was blood. The origin of this receptor is a woman in her 30s with Graves' ophthalmopathy.

CDR3 loop: CASSQAPGLKDTQYF. The DNA for the CDR3 is TGTGCCAGCAGCCAAGCCCCCGGACTGAAAGATACGCAGTATTTT. The V gene is TRBV4-2, the J gene TRBJ2-3; D perhaps matches TRBD2 (5 bases). CDR3 length: 15 residues. CDR1 is LGHNA and CDR2 is YNFKEQ in the germline V gene. Trimming removed 1 base at V and 5 bases at J, with 13 bases between.